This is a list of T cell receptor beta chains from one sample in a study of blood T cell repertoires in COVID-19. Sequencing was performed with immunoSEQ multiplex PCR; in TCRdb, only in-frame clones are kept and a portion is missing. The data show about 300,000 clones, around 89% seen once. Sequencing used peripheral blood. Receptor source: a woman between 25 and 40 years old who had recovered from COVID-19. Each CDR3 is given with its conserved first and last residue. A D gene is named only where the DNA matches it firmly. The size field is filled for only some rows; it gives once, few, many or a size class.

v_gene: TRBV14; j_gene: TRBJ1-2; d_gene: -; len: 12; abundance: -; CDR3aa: CASSQGTRGYTF; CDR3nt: TGTGCCAGCAGCCAAGGTACCCGGGGCTACACCTTC
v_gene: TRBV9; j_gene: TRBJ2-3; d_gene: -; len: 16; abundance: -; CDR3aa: CASSVEYYLNTDTQYF; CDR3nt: TGTGCCAGCAGCGTAGAGTACTACTTAAACACAGATACGCAGTATTTT
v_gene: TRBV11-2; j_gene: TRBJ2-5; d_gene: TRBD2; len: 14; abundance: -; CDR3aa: CASSFGLAEETQYF; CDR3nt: TGTGCCAGCAGCTTCGGACTAGCGGAAGAGACCCAGTACTTC
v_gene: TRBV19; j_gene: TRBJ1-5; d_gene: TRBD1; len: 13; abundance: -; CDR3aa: CASRTQGNQPQHF; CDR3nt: TGTGCCAGTAGGACACAGGGGAATCAGCCCCAGCATTTT
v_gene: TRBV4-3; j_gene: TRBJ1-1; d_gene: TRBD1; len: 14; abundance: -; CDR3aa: CASSHGFGTGEAFF; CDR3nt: TGCGCCAGCAGCCATGGGTTTGGGACAGGGGAAGCTTTCTTT
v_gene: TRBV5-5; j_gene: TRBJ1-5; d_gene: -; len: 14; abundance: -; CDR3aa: CASSSGGSNQPQHF; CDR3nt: TGTGCCAGCAGCTCCGGAGGGAGCAATCAGCCCCAGCATTTT
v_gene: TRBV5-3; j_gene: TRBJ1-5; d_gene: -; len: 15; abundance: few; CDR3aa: CARSLAYRSNQPQHF; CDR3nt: TGTGCCAGAAGCTTGGCCTACAGGAGCAATCAGCCCCAGCATTTT
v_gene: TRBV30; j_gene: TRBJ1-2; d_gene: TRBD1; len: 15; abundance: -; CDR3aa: CAWRVNRQGAGGYTF; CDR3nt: TGTGCCTGGAGGGTTAACAGGCAGGGGGCGGGTGGCTACACCTTC
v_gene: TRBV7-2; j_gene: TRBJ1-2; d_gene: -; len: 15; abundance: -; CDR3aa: CASSSPGTFNYGYTF; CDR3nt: TGTGCCAGCAGCAGTCCCGGGACTTTTAACTATGGCTACACCTTC
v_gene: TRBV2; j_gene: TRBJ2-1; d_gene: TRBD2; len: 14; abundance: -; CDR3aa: CASSLLAGNNEQFF; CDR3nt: TGTGCCAGCAGTCTTCTAGCGGGGAACAATGAGCAGTTCTTC
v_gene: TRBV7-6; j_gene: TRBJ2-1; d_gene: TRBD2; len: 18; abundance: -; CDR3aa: CASSLVFGTSGGGSEQFF; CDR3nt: TGTGCCAGCAGCTTAGTATTCGGGACTAGCGGGGGGGGAAGTGAGCAGTTCTTC
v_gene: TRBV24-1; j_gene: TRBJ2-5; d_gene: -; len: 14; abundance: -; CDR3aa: CATSDHRVQETQYF; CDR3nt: TGTGCCACCAGTGACCACAGGGTACAAGAGACCCAGTACTTC
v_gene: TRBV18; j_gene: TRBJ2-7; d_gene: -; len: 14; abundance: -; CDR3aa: CASSPTPTVVEQYF; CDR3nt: TGTGCCAGCTCACCGACACCTACGGTGGTCGAGCAGTACTTC
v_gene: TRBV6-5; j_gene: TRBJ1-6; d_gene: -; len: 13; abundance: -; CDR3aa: CASSYLGGSPLHF; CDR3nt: TGTGCCAGCAGTTACTTGGGGGGTTCACCCCTCCACTTT
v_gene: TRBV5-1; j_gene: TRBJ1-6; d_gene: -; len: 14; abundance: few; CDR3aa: CASSLGQMQSPLHF; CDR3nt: TGCGCCAGCAGCTTGGGACAGATGCAATCACCCCTCCACTTT
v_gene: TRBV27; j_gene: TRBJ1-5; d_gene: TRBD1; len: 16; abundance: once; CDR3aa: CASSYTTGSGNQPQHF; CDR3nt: TGTGCCAGCAGTTACACGACAGGGAGCGGCAATCAGCCCCAGCATTTT
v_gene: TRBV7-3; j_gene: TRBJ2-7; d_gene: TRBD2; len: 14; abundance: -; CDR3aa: CASSFLAGSDEQYF; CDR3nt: TGTGCCAGCAGCTTCCTAGCGGGGAGCGACGAGCAGTACTTC
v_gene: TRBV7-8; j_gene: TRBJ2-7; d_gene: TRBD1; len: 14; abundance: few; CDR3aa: CASSLRTGRNEQYF; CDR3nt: TGTGCCAGCAGCTTACGGACAGGGAGGAACGAGCAGTACTTC
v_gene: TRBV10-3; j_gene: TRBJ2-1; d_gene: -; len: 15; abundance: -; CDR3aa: CAIKMWGGLIYEQFF; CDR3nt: TGTGCCATCAAGATGTGGGGGGGCCTGATCTATGAGCAGTTCTTC
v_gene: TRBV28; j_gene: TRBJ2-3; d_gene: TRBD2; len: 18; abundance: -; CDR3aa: CASRGLAGGLQPADTQYF; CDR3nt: TGTGCCAGCAGGGGACTAGCGGGGGGTCTTCAGCCCGCAGATACGCAGTATTTT
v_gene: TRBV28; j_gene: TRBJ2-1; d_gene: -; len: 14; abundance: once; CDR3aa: CASASSGTYNEQFF; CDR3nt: TGTGCCAGCGCCAGTAGCGGTACCTACAATGAGCAGTTCTTC
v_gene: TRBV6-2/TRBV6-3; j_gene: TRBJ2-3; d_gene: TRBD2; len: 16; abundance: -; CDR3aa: CASSNGGGASGDTQYF; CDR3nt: TGTGCCAGCAGCAACGGCGGGGGGGCCAGTGGAGATACGCAGTATTTT
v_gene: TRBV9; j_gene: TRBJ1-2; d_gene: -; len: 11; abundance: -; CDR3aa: CASSAGAGYTF; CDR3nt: TGTGCCAGCAGCGCAGGGGCTGGCTACACCTTC
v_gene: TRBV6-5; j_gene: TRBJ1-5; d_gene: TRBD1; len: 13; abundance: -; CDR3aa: CASRGTGAQPQHF; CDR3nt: TGTGCCAGCAGGGGGACAGGGGCTCAGCCCCAGCATTTT
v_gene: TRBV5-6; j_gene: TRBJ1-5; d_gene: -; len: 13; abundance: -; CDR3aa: CASSFGERGPQHF; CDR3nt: TGTGCCAGCAGCTTTGGTGAGAGAGGGCCCCAGCATTTT
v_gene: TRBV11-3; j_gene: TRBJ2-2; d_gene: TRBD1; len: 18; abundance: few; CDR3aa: CASSLSQRQGSHTGELFF; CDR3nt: TGTGCCAGCAGCTTATCCCAACGACAGGGGTCCCACACCGGGGAGCTGTTTTTT
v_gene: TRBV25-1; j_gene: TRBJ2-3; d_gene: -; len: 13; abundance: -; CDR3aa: CASSLHPRDTQYF; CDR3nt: TGTGCCAGCAGCCTCCATCCACGGGATACGCAGTATTTT
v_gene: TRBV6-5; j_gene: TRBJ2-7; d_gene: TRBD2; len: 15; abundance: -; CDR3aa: CASSYLTSGVREQYF; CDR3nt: TGTGCCAGCAGTTACCTTACTAGCGGGGTACGCGAGCAGTACTTC
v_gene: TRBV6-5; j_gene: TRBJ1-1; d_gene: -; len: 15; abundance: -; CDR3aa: CASSYSRGIRTEAFF; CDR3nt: TGTGCCAGCAGTTACTCGAGAGGGATTCGCACTGAAGCTTTCTTT
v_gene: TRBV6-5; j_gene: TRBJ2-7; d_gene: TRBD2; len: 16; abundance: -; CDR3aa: CASSYGLGRGGREQYF; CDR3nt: TGTGCCAGCAGTTACGGACTCGGGCGGGGGGGCCGCGAGCAGTACTTC
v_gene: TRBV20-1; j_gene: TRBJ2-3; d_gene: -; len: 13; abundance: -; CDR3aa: CSASVASTDTQYF; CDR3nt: TGCAGTGCTAGTGTAGCTAGCACAGATACGCAGTATTTT
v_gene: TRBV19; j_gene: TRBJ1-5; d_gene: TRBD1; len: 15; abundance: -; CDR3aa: CASRGTEGLNQPQHF; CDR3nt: TGTGCCAGTAGGGGGACAGAGGGTCTCAATCAGCCCCAGCATTTT
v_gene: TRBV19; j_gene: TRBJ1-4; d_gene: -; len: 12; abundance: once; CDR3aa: CASSISREKLFF; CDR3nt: TGTGCCAGTAGTATAAGCCGGGAGAAACTGTTTTTT
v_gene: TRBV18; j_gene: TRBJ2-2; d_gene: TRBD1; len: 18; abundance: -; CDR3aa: CASSPRPRDRVNTGELFF; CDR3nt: TGTGCCAGCTCACCCCGCCCCCGGGACAGGGTGAACACCGGGGAGCTGTTTTTT
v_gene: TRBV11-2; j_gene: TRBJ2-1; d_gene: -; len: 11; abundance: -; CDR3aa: CASSLAGTQFF; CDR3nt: TGTGCCAGCAGCTTAGCAGGGACTCAGTTCTTC
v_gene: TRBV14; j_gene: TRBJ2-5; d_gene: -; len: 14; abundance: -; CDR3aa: CASSQATYQETQYF; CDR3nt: TGTGCCAGCAGCCAAGCTACGTACCAAGAGACCCAGTACTTC